The T cell receptor beta chain under discussion was sequenced for a study of T-cell reconstitution after alpha-beta-depleted transplantation in children. Study-wide findings and caveats: A year post-transplant, T-cell counts and diversity derived mostly from newly produced T cells. About two months after transplant, alpha-beta T cells reportedly came from several hundred expanded graft clones.

TCRbeta library preparation incorporated unique molecular identifiers. TCRdb analysed the PCR reads with MiXCR anew, one entry per CDR3 protein. This repertoire shows 45,000 to 55,000 distinct CDR3 sequences, approximately 8.7% found once; its top ten account for approximately 30%. CDR3 length equals 13 residues. V was shortened by 10 bases and J by 4 bases, with 15 bases between the two germline ends. Germline lookup yields CDR1 MNHNY and CDR2 SVGAGI (reference sequence). About this clonotype itself: Its target is unknown.

The clonotype comes from a male patient aged 2 to 9 who had a stem cell transplant for chronic granulomatous disease, so the T cells may come from the graft donor. The chain employs TRBV6-6 and TRBJ2-3; D gene unclear. The sample consisted of PBMCs, mostly from graft donor cells, taken 60 days after TCRalphabeta/CD19-depleted stem cell transplant. The CDR3, as DNA: TGTGCCACCACATGGGGAATGCCAGATACGCAGTATTTT. Translation: CATTWGMPDTQYF.